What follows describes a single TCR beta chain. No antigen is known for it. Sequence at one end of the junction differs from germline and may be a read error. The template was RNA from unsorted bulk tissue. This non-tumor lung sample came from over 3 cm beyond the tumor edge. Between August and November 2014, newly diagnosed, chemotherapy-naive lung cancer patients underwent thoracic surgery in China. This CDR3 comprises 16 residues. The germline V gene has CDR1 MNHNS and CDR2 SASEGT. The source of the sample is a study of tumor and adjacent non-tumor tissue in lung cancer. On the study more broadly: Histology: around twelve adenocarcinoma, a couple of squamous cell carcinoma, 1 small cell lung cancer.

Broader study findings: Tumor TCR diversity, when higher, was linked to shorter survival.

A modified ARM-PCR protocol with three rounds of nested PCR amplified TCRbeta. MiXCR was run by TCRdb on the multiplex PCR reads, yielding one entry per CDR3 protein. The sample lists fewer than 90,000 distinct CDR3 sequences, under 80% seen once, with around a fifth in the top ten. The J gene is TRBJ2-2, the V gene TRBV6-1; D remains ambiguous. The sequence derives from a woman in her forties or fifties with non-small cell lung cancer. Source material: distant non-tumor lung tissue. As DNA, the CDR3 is TGTGCCAGCAGTCAAGAACGGACGGCAGGAACCGTGGAGCTTTTTTTT. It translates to CASSQERTAGTVELFF.